This section outlines one T cell receptor (beta chain) sequence together with its context. Its antigen is unknown. The primer mix had 60 Vbeta and 13 Jbeta primers. The assay was immunoSEQ multiplex PCR, and TCRdb's table has in-frame clones only and misses some. The sample has roughly 200,000 clones, 70% to 80% seen once; the top ten hold 2.9%. The junction had 9 bases not matched to a gene; V was cut back by 5 bases and J by 2 bases. The CDR3 is made up of 16 amino acids. Germline assignment: CDR1 LNHNV and CDR2 YYDKDF (reference sequence). The data are from a study of cytomegalovirus exposure and HLA in healthy donors. Study details: As an earlier analysis found, around 170 million T cells yielded about 120 million unique TCR beta sequences. Across almost 400 genotyped donors, roughly 80% landed in the Caucasian-associated ancestry cluster. Study-level findings and limits: A list of 150 to 200 TCR beta chains associated with cytomegalovirus was given.

The sample consisted of PBMCs. V gene TRBV15 combines with J gene TRBJ1-2; 9 positions match TRBD1. The TCR was taken from a male donor in good health and CMV-seronegative. The CDR3 here is CATSPTGGIGNYGYTF. The CDR3 DNA reads TGTGCCACCAGCCCGACAGGGGGTATAGGGAACTATGGCTACACCTTC.